These 14 T cell receptor beta chains originate from one sample sequenced in a study of STAT5B mutations in CD4+ large granular lymphocyte leukemia. The data were produced by immunoSEQ multiplex PCR, yet TCRdb's version contains in-frame clones alone and is incomplete. In the table there are some 41,000 clones, around 84% of which are singletons. Sequenced: CD4+ T cells from blood buffy coats. The source of these receptors is a human donor in good health.

The chain links TRBV14 to TRBJ2-3; the D is unclear. Germline CDR1 SGHDN, CDR2 FVKESK. V lost 1 base and J lost 7, with 9 bases in between. The CDR3 has 13 amino acids. This chain's CDR3 is CASSQVSLNTQYF. CDR3 DNA sequence: TGTGCCAGCAGCCAAGTTTCACTAAATACGCAGTATTTT.

In DNA form, the CDR3 reads TGTGCCAGTACCCTTGGGCTGTGGAAGGAGACCCAGTACTTC. This sequence encodes CASTLGLWKETQYF. J is TRBJ2-5 and V is TRBV19; D not resolved. CDR1 is LNHDA and CDR2 is SQIVND in the germline V gene (reference sequence). Trimming took off 7 bases at V and 5 bases at J, with 17 bases between the two ends. This CDR3 has 14 residues.

This clone was detected a few times. The chain couples TRBV4-1 to TRBJ2-2, with TRBD1 as a possible D gene (6 bases). Trimming took off 6 bases at V and 1 base at J, with 9 bases between the two ends. There are 14 residues in the CDR3. In germline, CDR1 is MGHRA, CDR2 YSYEKL. This CDR3 is CASRQTGNTGELFF. CDR3 DNA: TGCGCCAGCAGGCAGACAGGGAACACCGGGGAGCTGTTTTTT.

The chain uses TRBV6-1 and TRBJ2-5, with TRBD2 matching 7 bases. V dropped 8 bases and J dropped 1; count of bases not matched to a gene: 4. In germline, CDR1 is MNHNS, CDR2 SASEGT. This CDR3 is 13 amino acids long. CDR3 nucleotides: TGTGCCAGCGCACTAGCGTCCCAAGAGACCCAGTACTTC. It translates to CASALASQETQYF.

The rearrangement joins TRBV9 to TRBJ2-1; the match to TRBD2 covers 8 bases. V lost 4 bases, J lost 4 bases, and 10 bases stayed unmatched. The germline V gene encodes CDR1 SGDLS and CDR2 YYNGEE. The CDR3 is 16 amino acids. The CDR3 sequence is CASSRSGTSGYNEQFF. CDR3 nucleotides: TGTGCCAGCAGCAGGTCTGGAACTAGCGGATACAATGAGCAGTTCTTC.

The chain employs TRBV2 and TRBJ1-1; no definite D call. The CDR3 is 15 amino acids. The germline CDR1 and CDR2 sequences are SNHLY and FYNNEI. Trimming left V 9 bases short and J 0 bases short, with 17 bases between. CDR3 DNA sequence: TGTGCCAGTTCACTTCTAGGAGGCATGAACACTGAAGCTTTCTTT. It is translated as CASSLLGGMNTEAFF.

The CDR3 here is CSVEGQGGTEAFF. In DNA form, the CDR3 reads TGCAGCGTTGAAGGTCAGGGTGGCACTGAAGCTTTCTTT. This chain links TRBV29-1 with TRBJ1-1, with D perhaps TRBD1 (5 bases). The CDR3 runs 13 residues. Between the trimmed V and J ends, which lost 1 base and 4 bases, there was a span of 10 bases. Germline CDR1 reads SQVTM; CDR2 reads ANQGSEA.

The chain's CDR3 is CASSQARRGPGDEQFF. The CDR3 nucleotides are TGTGCCAGCAGCCAAGCTCGGAGAGGCCCCGGGGATGAGCAGTTCTTC. This chain connects TRBV14 to TRBJ2-1, with D tentatively TRBD2 (5 bases). CDR1 and CDR2 (germline): SGHDN, FVKESK. The CDR3 is 16 amino acids. With 1 base removed from V and 8 bases from J, the gap between germline ends came to 18 bases.

The chain uses TRBV28 and TRBJ1-6; no clear D. Trimming shortened V by 11 bases and J by 0 bases, and 11 bases separated the two germline ends. The V gene's germline CDR1 is MDHEN and CDR2 SYDVKM. This CDR3 has 14 amino acids. The chain's CDR3 is CASITSSYNSPLHF. The CDR3 coding sequence is TGTGCCTCGATCACGAGCTCCTATAATTCACCCCTCCACTTT.

This rearrangement joins TRBV2 to TRBJ2-3, with TRBD2 as a possible D gene (6 bases). Germline V gene sequence: CDR1 SNHLY, CDR2 FYNNEI. The CDR3 has 15 residues. V lost 4 bases and J lost 2, with 13 bases in between. The CDR3 protein is CASSGEADYTDTQYF. The CDR3 DNA is TGTGCCAGCAGTGGAGAAGCGGACTACACAGATACGCAGTATTTT.

This clone was picked up one time. The chain carries TRBV4-1 and TRBJ2-6; possible D gene TRBD2, 6 bases. V lost 0 bases to trimming and J lost 0 bases, with 12 bases between them. Germline V lookup: CDR1 MGHRA, CDR2 YSYEKL. The CDR3 has 18 residues. The CDR3 spells CASSQDYAGSSGANVLTF. CDR3 coding DNA: TGCGCCAGCAGCCAAGATTATGCGGGGAGCTCTGGGGCCAACGTCCTGACTTTC.

This chain uses TRBV9 with TRBJ1-2; no firm D call. Trimming pared 4 bases from V and 2 bases from J, leaving 12 bases between. Germline V gene sequence: CDR1 SGDLS, CDR2 YYNGEE. The CDR3 runs to 14 residues. CDR3: CASSPRTENYGYTF. Here the CDR3 DNA reads TGTGCCAGCAGCCCGAGGACGGAAAACTATGGCTACACCTTC.

This clone has only a few counts. V and J are TRBV4-1 and TRBJ2-1; perhaps D is TRBD1 or TRBD2 (5 bases each). This CDR3 is 14 amino acids long. Per germline, CDR1 MGHRA and CDR2 YSYEKL. The V and J ends lost 5 bases and 5 bases respectively, with 13 bases between them. The DNA for the CDR3 is TGCGCCAGCAGCTCCCCGGGACGCAACAATGAGCAGTTCTTC. This sequence encodes CASSSPGRNNEQFF.

This clone was picked up a small number of times. The rearrangement joins TRBV7-9 to TRBJ1-6; D unclear. The CDR3 spans 15 residues. Germline V gene data show CDR1 as SEHNR and CDR2 as FQNEAQ (reference sequence). Between the trimmed V and J ends, which lost 5 bases and 10 bases, there was a span of 18 bases. In DNA form, the CDR3 reads TGTGCCAGCAGCGACTCGCGGGCCGGAAGGTCACCCCTCCACTTT. Translating gives CASSDSRAGRSPLHF.